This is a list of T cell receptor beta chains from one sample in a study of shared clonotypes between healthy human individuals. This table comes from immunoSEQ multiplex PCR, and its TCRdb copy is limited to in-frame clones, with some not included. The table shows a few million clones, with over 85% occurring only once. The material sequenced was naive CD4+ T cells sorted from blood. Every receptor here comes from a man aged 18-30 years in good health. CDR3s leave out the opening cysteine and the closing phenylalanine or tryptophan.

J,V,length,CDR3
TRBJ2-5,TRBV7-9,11,ASSLIGAKTQY
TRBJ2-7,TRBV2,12,ASSGGLPPYEQY
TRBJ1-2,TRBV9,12,ASNPGGSPVDYT
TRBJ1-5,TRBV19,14,ASSDVGTVGNQPQH
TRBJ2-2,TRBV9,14,ASSAEIRRNTGELF
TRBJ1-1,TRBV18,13,ASSPATGVNTEAF
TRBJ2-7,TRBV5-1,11,ASRNQGSHEQY
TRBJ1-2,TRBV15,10,ATSRDRVSYT
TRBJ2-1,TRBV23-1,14,ASSHPRQSFYNEQF
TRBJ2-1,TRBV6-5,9,ASSYPGEQF
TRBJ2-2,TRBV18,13,ASTAQGANTGELF
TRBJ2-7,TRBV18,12,ASSPDQAGGEQY
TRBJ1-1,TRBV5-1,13,ASSLWGYTNTEAF
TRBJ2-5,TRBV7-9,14,ASSLAVYRGRETQY
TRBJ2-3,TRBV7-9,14,ASSLKGKASTDTQY
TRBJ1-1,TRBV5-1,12,ASSLAGRGTEAF
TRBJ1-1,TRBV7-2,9,ASSQTTEAF
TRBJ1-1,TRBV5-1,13,ASSKVEGADTEAF
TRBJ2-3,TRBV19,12,ASSLTSGPDTQY
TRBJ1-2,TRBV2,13,ASSLNRQRTYGYT
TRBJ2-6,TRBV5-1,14,ASSLASGTGANVLT
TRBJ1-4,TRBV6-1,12,ASNPWRVNEKLF
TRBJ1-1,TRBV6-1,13,ASSPKTLPGTEAF
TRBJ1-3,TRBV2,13,ASRVSDSHGNTIY
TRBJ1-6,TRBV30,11,AWWTGSLSPLH
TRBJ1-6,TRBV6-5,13,ASSKETVQNSPLH
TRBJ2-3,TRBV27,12,ASSLSTVTDTQY
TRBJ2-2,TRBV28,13,ASSLLGAGTGELF
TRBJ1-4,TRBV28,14,ASSSSPGAENEKLF
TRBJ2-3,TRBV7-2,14,ASSLTSGRARDTQY
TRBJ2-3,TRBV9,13,ASSVGLLRTDTQY
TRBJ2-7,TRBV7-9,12,ASSQLASSYEQY
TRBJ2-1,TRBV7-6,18,ASSSRLAGPIPRGKNEQF
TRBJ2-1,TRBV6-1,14,ASSEDGGFTYNEQF
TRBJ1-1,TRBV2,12,ASSGQGGKTEAF
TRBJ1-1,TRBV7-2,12,ASSLVGSLAEAF
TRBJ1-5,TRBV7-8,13,ASSLPGTGGQPQH
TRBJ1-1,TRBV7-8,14,ASSLITTTLNTEAF
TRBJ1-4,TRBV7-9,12,ASSLAGVNEKLF